The sequence of this T cell receptor beta chain was determined in a study of cytomegalovirus exposure and HLA in healthy donors. General study findings and limits: When a later analysis compared HLA-associated TCR beta chains with equally common others, the HLA-associated chains turned out to be more clonally expanded and to have lower generation probabilities.

PCR involved 60 Vbeta and 13 Jbeta primers. Clones were read by immunoSEQ multiplex PCR, and TCRdb kept only the in-frame ones, dropping some. The sample totals 200,000 to 250,000 clones. A word on this clone: Its antigen is unidentified.

The sequencing sample was made of PBMCs. The clonotype was recovered from a girl aged 2 to 10 in good health and CMV-seropositive.

The CDR3 region has the DNA TGCGCCAGCAGTGAGTCGAGGACAGGGGGGTACGAGCAGTACTTC. This gives the protein CASSESRTGGYEQYF. V gene TRBV10-2 combines with J gene TRBJ2-7; TRBD1 agrees at 10 bases. The CDR3 consists of 15 residues. The germline gives CDR1 WSHSY, CDR2 SAAADI. V shed 0 bases and J 4 bases; nucleotides not matched to a gene: 3.